This T cell receptor (beta chain) was captured in a study of blood T cell repertoires in COVID-19. Between the trimmed V and J ends, which lost 6 bases and 1 base, there was a span of 6 bases. The CDR3 extends over 12 amino acids. Germline CDR1 reads ENHRY; CDR2 reads SYGVKD. Generated by immunoSEQ multiplex PCR, the TCRdb table keeps only in-frame clones and is missing some. Here the sample spans around 28,000 clones, roughly 89% being singletons. The sequence was collected from a human donor with acute or convalescent COVID-19. The donor label of this sample is uncertain. This sequence joins TRBV10-3 and TRBJ1-1; TRBD1 might be the D (5 bases). Sequenced: peripheral blood. CDR3 residues: CAIRQENTEAFF. CDR3 nucleotides: TGTGCCATCAGACAGGAGAACACTGAAGCTTTCTTT.